This T cell receptor beta chain was sequenced in a study of molecular identifiers for immune sequencing clone quantification. General observations from the study: Researchers reportedly could pick up spiked Jurkat TCR RNA from one cell mixed into one million naive cells. Whereas naive cells kept under 1% of molecules in clones above 20 RNA copies, such clones held over 97% in effectors.

Via MiXCR, TCRdb re-called the PCR reads, giving one row per CDR3 protein. Found here are around 100,000 distinct CDR3 sequences, about 35% of them singletons; the top ten hold 9.7%. This clonotype was recorded many times. Its specificity is unknown. Germline values: CDR1 DFQATT, CDR2 SNEGSKA (reference sequence). The CDR3 runs 13 residues. The V gene lost 0 bases and the J gene lost 1 base, with 5 bases spanning the gap. The V gene is TRBV20-1, the J gene TRBJ2-3; the D is unclear. This TCR derives from a human donor in good health. Some libraries in this study had Jurkat cell RNA spiked in. The sequenced material came from naive CD8+ T cells from blood, with Jurkat cell RNA spiked in. Subset: FACS-sorted CD8+CD4-CCR7+CD45RA+ naive T cells. Here the CDR3 reads CSAREMGTDTQYF. CDR3 nucleotides: TGCAGTGCTAGAGAAATGGGCACAGATACGCAGTATTTT.